A single sample gave rise to the 5 T cell receptor beta chains below, sequenced in a study of CD8 T cells in Susac syndrome. RNA totalling roughly 0.45 to 1 ug underwent reverse transcription with random hexamers. TCRdb independently ran MiXCR on the immunoSEQ multiplex PCR reads; one entry per CDR3 protein. The sample comprises under 350,000 distinct CDR3 sequences, about 90% of which are singletons, and about 0.07% rests with the top ten. The source material was CD4+ T cells from PBMCs. The receptors here all came from a human donor with multiple sclerosis.

J is TRBJ1-2 and V is TRBV9, with 11 bases identical to TRBD1. With V trimmed by 3 bases and J by 6 bases, 7 bases remained unmatched. The CDR3 is made up of 15 amino acids. Germline-derived CDR1 and CDR2 are SGDLS and YYNGEE. This chain's CDR3 is CASSEPGQGVDGYTF. CDR3 sequence (DNA): TGTGCCAGCAGCGAACCGGGACAGGGGGTAGATGGCTACACCTTC.

In this sample, this clonotype turned up a few times. The chain combines TRBV12-3 or TRBV12-4 with TRBJ1-2; D gene uncertain. V lost 3 bases and J 0 bases, leaving 8 bases between the germline ends. This CDR3 is built from 14 residues. This CDR3 is CASSLNRANYGYTF. The CDR3 nucleotides are TGTGCCAGCAGTTTGAATAGGGCTAACTATGGCTACACCTTC.

This chain connects TRBV3-1 to TRBJ2-1, with unresolved D. Trimming removed 0 bases from V and 0 bases from J, with 9 bases in between. Germline V gene data show CDR1 as LGHDT and CDR2 as YNNKEL (reference sequence). The CDR3 sequence is 16 residues long. CDR3 loop: CASSQEGQHSYNEQFF. CDR3 coding DNA: TGTGCCAGCAGCCAAGAGGGCCAGCACTCCTACAATGAGCAGTTCTTC.

The V call is TRBV7-2, the J call TRBJ2-7; no firm D call. Germline V gives CDR1 SGHTA, CDR2 FQGNSA. The CDR3 is 15 amino acids. The V gene lost 1 base and the J gene lost 0 bases, with 10 bases spanning the gap. The CDR3 sequence is CASSLESGSSYEQYF. The CDR3 DNA reads TGTGCCAGCAGCTTAGAGTCCGGTAGCTCCTACGAGCAGTACTTC.

V usage is TRBV7-2 and J usage is TRBJ2-6, with unresolved D. CDR1 is SGHTA, CDR2 FQGNSA, per germline. This CDR3 has 16 amino acids. The germline V and J ends were trimmed by 5 bases and 4 bases, with 15 bases remaining between them. CDR3 sequence: CASSPSYPSGANVLTF. CDR3 coding DNA: TGTGCCAGCAGCCCCAGCTATCCCTCCGGGGCCAACGTCCTGACTTTC.